One and the same sample provided the 14 T cell receptor beta chains below, sequenced in a study of T cells in women clearing cervical HPV infection. Using immunoSEQ multiplex PCR, the repertoire was profiled, and TCRdb retains in-frame clones only, with some absent. The table for this sample gives about 20,000 clones. The sequencing input was blood buffy coat. These TCRs come from a woman aged 18 to 69 with a cervical HPV16 infection that either progressed to CIN3+ or cleared (not recorded which).

Concerning this clone itself: The sequenced fragment ends 3 residues before the CDR3 boundary, so the rest is inferred from the germline J gene. The chain employs TRBV28 and TRBJ1-5, with TRBD1 matching over 9 bases. This CDR3 is 15 amino acids long. J was trimmed by 4 bases and V by 7 bases; bases with no gene match: 8. CDR1 is MDHEN and CDR2 is SYDVKM in the germline V gene. CDR3 in amino acids: CASTDTGGANQPQHF. The CDR3 DNA, read in part, is TGTGCCAGCACCGATACAGGGGGCGCGAATCAGCCC.

As regards this clone: The CDR3 end lies 3 residues beyond the end of the read and is filled in from the germline J gene. The chain has TRBV7-3 and TRBJ1-1; D not resolved. The length of the CDR3 is 13 residues. Germline-derived CDR1 and CDR2 are SGHTA and FQGTGA. The CDR3 sequence is CASSRGSQETAFF. The sequenced part of the CDR3 DNA is TGTGCCAGCAGCCGGGGTAGCCAAGAGACA.

In regard to this clone: Sequence at one end of the junction differs from germline and may be a read error. The read ends 3 residues early relative to the CDR3; the germline J gene fills the gap. This sample includes further DNA sequences coding for the same CDR3. The chain is built from TRBV12-3 or TRBV12-4 and TRBJ1-3, with 11 bases aligning to TRBD1. There are 17 residues in the CDR3. CDR3 amino acids: CASSRRDRGGPGNTIYF. Incomplete CDR3 DNA: TGTGCCAGCAGCCGTCGGGACAGGGGGGGGCCTGGAAACACG.

As for this clone: The missing CDR3 end, 3 residues past where the read stops, is filled in from the germline J gene. The chain has TRBV6-2 or TRBV6-3 and TRBJ2-3; D might be TRBD2 (7 bases). The CDR3 consists of 16 residues. V was shortened by 0 bases and J by 2 bases, with 12 bases between the two germline ends. Germline values: CDR1 MNHEY, CDR2 SVGEGT. The CDR3 reads CASSYSRGGYTDTQYF. The part of the CDR3 DNA that was read is TGTGCCAGCAGTTACTCCCGCGGGGGCTACACAGATACG.

A note on this clone: The sequenced fragment ends 3 residues before the CDR3 boundary, so the rest is inferred from the germline J gene. The rearrangement uses TRBV28 and TRBJ2-2; TRBD1 matches at 8 bases. Trimming took 4 bases from V and 0 from J; bases not matched to a gene: 7. Germline CDR1 and CDR2: MDHEN and SYDVKM. The CDR3 is made up of 17 amino acids. CDR3 residues: CASSYLQQGANTGELFF. The DNA read from the CDR3 is TGTGCCAGCAGTTACCTTCAACAGGGGGCGAACACCGGGGAG.

CDR3 residues: CASRPVVGAEEKLFF. Partial CDR3 DNA: TGTGCCAGTAGACCTGTCGTGGGGGCGGAGGAAAAG. This sequence joins TRBV19 and TRBJ2-2, with D perhaps matching TRBD1 (6 bases). The CDR3 end is not reached by the read, which stops 3 residues before it; the germline J gene fills it in. Germline V gene data show CDR1 as LNHDA and CDR2 as SQIVND (reference sequence). The CDR3 has 15 residues. Complete variable domain (other parts from reference TRBV19 and TRBJ2-2): DGGITQSPKYLFRKEGQNVTLSCEQNLNHDAMYWYRQDPGQGLRLIYYSQIVNDFQKGDIAEGYSVSREKKESFPLTVTSAQKNPTAFYLCASRPVVGAEEKLFFGEGSRLTVL.

This clone is called medium-sized based on its frequency. The sequenced fragment ends 3 residues before the CDR3 boundary, so the rest is inferred from the germline J gene. V is TRBV2 and J is TRBJ1-1; D might be TRBD1 (6 bases). Per germline, CDR1 SNHLY and CDR2 FYNNEI. V was pared by 6 bases and J by 5 bases, with 13 bases between. The CDR3 has 13 residues. CDR3 DNA, as far as it was read: TGTGCCAGCAGCGGAGACAGGAATACTGAA. This codes for CASSGDRNTE. The entire CDR3 sequence reads CASSGDRNTEAFF.

A word on this clone: From the germline J gene comes the end of the CDR3, since the read stops 3 residues before it. This chain links TRBV19 with TRBJ2-4; 8 nucleotides agree with TRBD1. The CDR3 is 14 residues long. The V gene's germline CDR1 is LNHDA and CDR2 SQIVND (reference sequence). The CDR3 spells CASSILAGGYGQYF. The CDR3 bases that were read are TGTGCCAGTAGTATACTGGCAGGGGGCTACGGT.

Comment on this clone: Coverage ceases 3 residues before the CDR3 finishes, and the germline J gene fills in the end. The chain links TRBV7-6 to TRBJ2-7; weak D call: TRBD1 (5 bases). Looked up from germline, CDR1 is SGHVS and CDR2 is FNYEAQ. This CDR3 spans 16 amino acids. The V end was cut by 2 bases, the J end by 4 bases, with 18 bases between. The sequenced part of the CDR3 DNA is TGTGCCAGCAGCTTAACGGGTTGGGTACAGGAATACGAG. As protein: CASSLTGWVQEYE. In full, the CDR3 reads CASSLTGWVQEYEQYF.

CDR3 DNA (partial): TGTGCCAGCAGCTTCAGCGGGAGGGTAACAGATACG. Translation: CASSFSGRVTDT. The entire CDR3 sequence reads CASSFSGRVTDTQYF. The genes are TRBV7-3 and TRBJ2-3; TRBD2 aligns across 10 bases. The read terminates 3 residues before the CDR3 end, so the remaining end is supplied by the germline J gene. The CDR3 loop spans 15 amino acids. The ends lost 3 bases at V and 3 bases at J; junction bases unmatched: 3. The germline gives CDR1 SGHTA, CDR2 FQGTGA. Drawing the rest from reference TRBV7-3 and TRBJ2-3, the complete variable domain is GAGVSQTPSNKVTEKGKYVELRCDPISGHTALYWYRQSLGQGPEFLIYFQGTGAADDSGLPNDRFFAVRPEGSVSTLKIQRTERGDSAVYLCASSFSGRVTDTQYFGPGTRLTVL.

For this clone: A junction boundary mismatches the germline segment, possibly from a read error. The read gets to within 3 residues of the CDR3 end, and the germline J gene fills in the rest. The rearrangement joins TRBV4-2 to TRBJ2-2; 12 bases are shared with TRBD2. The CDR3 is 18 amino acids. From germline, CDR1 is LGHNA and CDR2 YNFKEQ. Incomplete CDR3 DNA: TGCGCCAGCAGCCAAGGGGCTAGCGGGAGGGCCCAAACCGGGGAG. It yields the protein CASSQGASGRAQTGE. The whole CDR3 is CASSQGASGRAQTGELFF.

On this clone: The read terminates 3 residues before the CDR3 end, so the remaining end is supplied by the germline J gene. The J gene is TRBJ2-2, the V gene TRBV29-1; possible D gene TRBD1, 6 bases. This CDR3 spans 13 amino acids. CDR1 SQVTM and CDR2 ANQGSEA come from the germline V gene. The CDR3 protein is CSVAEGVNSPLFF. The sequenced CDR3 bases are TGCAGCGTTGCTGAGGGGGTTAATTCACCG.

Notes on this clone: The CDR3 end falls 3 residues outside the read, so it is completed with the germline J gene. This chain connects TRBV5-1 to TRBJ2-5, with D unresolved. The CDR3 has 12 residues. V was clipped by 5 bases and J by 5 bases, with 10 bases between them. CDR1 and CDR2 (germline): SGHRS, YFSETQ. The DNA read from the CDR3 is TGCGCCAGCAGTAGTCGAGCGGAGACC. This gives the protein CASSSRAET. In full, the CDR3 is CASSSRAETQYF.

About this clone: The read is 3 residues too short to cover the CDR3 end, so that end is filled in from the germline J gene. The V and J genes are TRBV19 and TRBJ2-2; 7 nucleotides line up with TRBD2. With V trimmed by 5 bases and J by 3 bases, 6 bases remained unmatched. The germline V gene encodes CDR1 LNHDA and CDR2 SQIVND (reference sequence). The CDR3 is 15 residues long. The chain's CDR3 is CASSSRERDTGELFF. The CDR3 bases that were read are TGTGCCAGTAGTTCGCGGGAGCGGGACACCGGGGAG.